A selection of T cell receptor beta chains follows, all from one sample in a study of T-cell reconstitution after alpha-beta-depleted transplantation in children. TCRdb redid the calling of the PCR reads with MiXCR, one entry per CDR3 protein. The table has 700,000 or so distinct CDR3 sequences, over 10% seen once. The sequencing here drew on PBMCs, taken before TCRalphabeta/CD19-depleted stem cell transplant. Receptor source: a girl under 10 years old with congenital amegakaryocytic thrombocytopenia, due to receive a stem cell transplant. Both conserved end residues are part of each CDR3. A D gene is named only where the DNA matches it firmly. Size is stated for part of the rows, as once, few or many counts, or as a class when the clone is expanded.

size | D | J | V | DNA | CDR3
- | - | TRBJ2-3 | TRBV5-1 | TGCGCCAGCAGGAGAGTGGCACCGAGCACAGATACGCAGTATTTT | CASRRVAPSTDTQYF
many | TRBD2 | TRBJ2-3 | TRBV29-1 | TGCAGCGTGGGGACTAGCGGGAGCACAGATACGCAGTATTTT | CSVGTSGSTDTQYF
many | - | TRBJ2-2 | TRBV10-3 | TGTGCCATCAGTGGGGCCGGGGAGCTGTTTTTT | CAISGAGELFF
many | - | TRBJ1-6 | TRBV7-3 | TGTGCCAGCAGCCTCCCAAATTCACCCCTCCACTTT | CASSLPNSPLHF
many | - | TRBJ2-5 | TRBV20-1 | TGCAGTGCTAGCTCCCGCGCCGGGGGAGAGACCCAGTACTTC | CSASSRAGGETQYF
- | - | TRBJ2-3 | TRBV5-5 | TGTGCCAGCAGCTATAGACAGCCGATCGTGATCGGGGATACGCAGTATTTT | CASSYRQPIVIGDTQYF
many | - | TRBJ2-1 | TRBV20-1 | TGCAGTGCTAGAGTCCCGGGAATCTCCTACAATGAGCAGTTCTTC | CSARVPGISYNEQFF
few | - | TRBJ2-1 | TRBV5-1 | TGCGCCAGCAATGACGCGGTCTCCTACAATGAGCAGTTCTTC | CASNDAVSYNEQFF
many | - | TRBJ2-3 | TRBV20-1 | TGCAGTGCTACCGACACAGATACGCAGTATTTT | CSATDTDTQYF
- | - | TRBJ2-1 | TRBV15 | TGTGCCACCAGCAGCGCTCCCTTAGATAGGGGTAGCCATGAGCAGTTCTTC | CATSSAPLDRGSHEQFF
many | - | TRBJ1-5 | TRBV20-1 | TGCAGTGCTAGTTTAGGACATCTCAATCAGCCCCAGCATTTT | CSASLGHLNQPQHF
- | - | TRBJ2-1 | TRBV10-2 | TGTGCCAGCATGGAGGGTAATGAGCAGTTCTTC | CASMEGNEQFF
- | TRBD2 | TRBJ2-1 | TRBV5-1 | TGCGCCAGCAGCTCAGGCGCTAGCGGATTCTACAATGAGCAGTTCTTC | CASSSGASGFYNEQFF
few | - | TRBJ1-6 | TRBV28 | TGTGCCAGCAGTTCCCCCTCGGGGATCACCTATAATTCACCCCTCCACTTT | CASSSPSGITYNSPLHF
few | - | TRBJ2-1 | TRBV13 | TGTGCCAGCAGCCTAGGTGGGGAGCTCAATGAGCAGTTCTTC | CASSLGGELNEQFF
few | - | TRBJ2-5 | TRBV5-1 | TGCGCCAGCAGAGAGGGTTTGAAGACCCAGTACTTC | CASREGLKTQYF
- | TRBD2 | TRBJ2-3 | TRBV13 | TGTGCCAGCAAACCTAGCGGGAGGGTAGATACGCAGTATTTT | CASKPSGRVDTQYF
many | - | TRBJ2-1 | TRBV12-3/TRBV12-4 | TGTGCCAGCAGTGCCGCTAGCGAGTACAATGAGCAGTTCTTC | CASSAASEYNEQFF
few | - | TRBJ2-3 | TRBV12-3/TRBV12-4 | TGTGCCAGCAGTTTAAATGGCGCGGTGGCAGATACGCAGTATTTT | CASSLNGAVADTQYF
few | - | TRBJ2-5 | TRBV20-1 | TGCAGTGCTAGATTTCTGGAACAAGAGACCCAGTACTTC | CSARFLEQETQYF
many | - | TRBJ1-4 | TRBV15 | TGTGCCACCAGCAGAGATCGGGGTTCAGATGAAAAACTGTTTTTT | CATSRDRGSDEKLFF
- | - | TRBJ2-3 | TRBV24-1 | TGTGCCACCAGTGATTTGAAGCGAGGAGGGACAGATACGCAGTATTTT | CATSDLKRGGTDTQYF
- | - | TRBJ2-5 | TRBV7-8 | TGTGCCAGCAGAGAGGTCACAGGGCGGGAGACCCAGTACTTC | CASREVTGRETQYF
many | TRBD1 | TRBJ1-1 | TRBV12-3/TRBV12-4 | TGTGCCAGCAGCCAACACGGACAGGGAGACACTGAAGCTTTCTTT | CASSQHGQGDTEAFF
many | - | TRBJ2-3 | TRBV7-2 | TGTGCCAGCAGCTTATGGCTAGCAGGTCATACGCAGTATTTT | CASSLWLAGHTQYF
- | TRBD1 | TRBJ2-3 | TRBV7-2 | TGTGCCAGCAGCGGAAGGACAGGGTCAGATACGCAGTATTTT | CASSGRTGSDTQYF
many | TRBD2 | TRBJ2-1 | TRBV6-5 | TGTGCCAGCAGTTACTTGGGGACTAGCGGGAATGAGCAGTTCTTC | CASSYLGTSGNEQFF
few | TRBD1 | TRBJ2-7 | TRBV25-1 | TGTGCCACCCGGGACAGCTCCTACGAGCAGTACTTC | CATRDSSYEQYF
many | TRBD1 | TRBJ2-5 | TRBV7-8 | TGTGCCAGCAGATCGACAGGGGGCCTTCAAGAGACCCAGTACTTC | CASRSTGGLQETQYF
many | - | TRBJ2-4 | TRBV28 | TGTGCCAGCAGTTTACTCACTCTAGCCAAAAACATTCAGTACTTC | CASSLLTLAKNIQYF
many | - | TRBJ1-1 | TRBV20-1 | TGCAGTGCTAGAGGGGGTGAAGCTTTCTTT | CSARGGEAFF
- | TRBD1 | TRBJ1-1 | TRBV12-3/TRBV12-4 | TGTGCCAGCAGTGGCGCCGGGACAGGTAATTTTGAAGCTTTCTTT | CASSGAGTGNFEAFF
many | - | TRBJ2-1 | TRBV7-7 | TGTGCCAGCAGCTCCGTGACGGGCGAGCAGTTCTTC | CASSSVTGEQFF
few | TRBD1 | TRBJ1-2 | TRBV5-1 | TGCGCCAGCAGCACCGGACAGGATCTCCACACCTTC | CASSTGQDLHTF
many | - | TRBJ2-5 | TRBV5-1 | TGCGCCAGCAGCTTGGTGTCTGACCAAGAGACCCAGTACTTC | CASSLVSDQETQYF
- | TRBD2 | TRBJ2-1 | TRBV5-1 | TGCGCCAGCAGCCGACAGGGACTAGCGGGAGCTTTTGAGCAGTTCTTC | CASSRQGLAGAFEQFF
many | TRBD2 | TRBJ2-1 | TRBV6-1 | TGTGCCAGCAGAGAGAAGCGGGAACGGTCCTACAATGAGCAGTTCTTC | CASREKRERSYNEQFF
- | - | TRBJ2-5 | TRBV28 | TGTGCCAGCAGCCACAGGGACCCCATGGAGACCCAGTACTTC | CASSHRDPMETQYF
few | - | TRBJ1-2 | TRBV3-1 | TGTGCCAGCAGATCCCCTTTTGGGAGGCAGGCTCAGATCTATGGCTACACCTTC | CASRSPFGRQAQIYGYTF
- | TRBD2 | TRBJ2-1 | TRBV12-3/TRBV12-4 | TGTGCCAGCAGCCGCGGACTAGCGGGAGTAGGGGATGAGCAGTTCTTC | CASSRGLAGVGDEQFF
- | - | TRBJ2-6 | TRBV10-3 | TGTGCCATCAGTGGACGTGACCATCCTTTCTCTGGGGCCAACGTCCTGACTTTC | CAISGRDHPFSGANVLTF
many | - | TRBJ1-1 | TRBV7-6 | TGTGCCAGCAGCTTAATGGGGGCCAACACTGAAGCTTTCTTT | CASSLMGANTEAFF
many | - | TRBJ2-2 | TRBV15 | TGTGCCACCAGCAGAGATAGGGCCCCCGGGGAGCTGTTTTTT | CATSRDRAPGELFF
- | - | TRBJ2-6 | TRBV10-3 | TGTGCCATCAGTGAGAATGGGGCCAACGTCCTGACTTTC | CAISENGANVLTF
many | - | TRBJ2-1 | TRBV12-3/TRBV12-4 | TGTGCCAGCAGTTGGGTTCCCGGGCAGGTCTCCTACAATGAGCAGTTCTTC | CASSWVPGQVSYNEQFF
few | - | TRBJ2-1 | TRBV7-9 | TGTGCCAGCTACCGCGGAAACAATGAGCAGTTCTTC | CASYRGNNEQFF
- | TRBD2 | TRBJ2-5 | TRBV7-9 | TGTGCCAGCAGCTTAACTAGCGGGAGAATGGAGACCCAGTACTTC | CASSLTSGRMETQYF
many | - | TRBJ2-3 | TRBV29-1 | TGCAGCGTCGCAGGTCGGGTCACAGATACGCAGTATTTT | CSVAGRVTDTQYF
few | TRBD1 | TRBJ2-7 | TRBV30 | TGTGCCTGGAGCCGGGACAGGGGGTTCTACGAGCAGTACTTC | CAWSRDRGFYEQYF
- | - | TRBJ2-7 | TRBV3-1 | TGTGCCAGCAGCGAAAAAGGGCAGGACGAGCAGTACTTC | CASSEKGQDEQYF
few | - | TRBJ2-3 | TRBV7-8 | TGTGCCAGCAGCAAACAGGCCAACACAGATACGCAGTATTTT | CASSKQANTDTQYF
- | TRBD2 | TRBJ2-3 | TRBV7-9 | TGTGCCAGCAGCTTAAACGCGGGAGGGCGACCAGGTACGCAGTATTTT | CASSLNAGGRPGTQYF
many | - | TRBJ2-1 | TRBV20-1 | TGCAGTGCCTGGGGGGTCCTCTACAATGAGCAGTTCTTC | CSAWGVLYNEQFF
many | - | TRBJ2-1 | TRBV20-1 | TGCAGTGCGAGCCGGTTTAATGAGCAGTTCTTC | CSASRFNEQFF
many | - | TRBJ2-1 | TRBV20-1 | TGCAGTGCTAGTGCCCTCGGGGCGGACTACAATGAGCAGTTCTTC | CSASALGADYNEQFF
few | TRBD2 | TRBJ2-7 | TRBV5-1 | TGCGCCAGCAGCACAGGACTAGCGGGAGGTTTGGTGTACGAGCAGTACTTC | CASSTGLAGGLVYEQYF